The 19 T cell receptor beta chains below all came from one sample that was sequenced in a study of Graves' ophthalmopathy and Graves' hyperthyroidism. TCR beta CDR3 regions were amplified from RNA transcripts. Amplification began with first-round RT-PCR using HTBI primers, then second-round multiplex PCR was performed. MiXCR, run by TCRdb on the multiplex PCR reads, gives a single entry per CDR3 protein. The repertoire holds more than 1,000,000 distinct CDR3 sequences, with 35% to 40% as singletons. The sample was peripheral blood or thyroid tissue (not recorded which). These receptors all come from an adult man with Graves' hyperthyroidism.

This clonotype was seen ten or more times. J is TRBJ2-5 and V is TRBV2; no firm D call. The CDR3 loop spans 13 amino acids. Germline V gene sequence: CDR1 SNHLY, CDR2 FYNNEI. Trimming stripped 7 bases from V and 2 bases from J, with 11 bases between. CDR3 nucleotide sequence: TGTGCCAGCAAGGCGTGGATACAAGAGACCCAGTACTTC. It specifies CASKAWIQETQYF.

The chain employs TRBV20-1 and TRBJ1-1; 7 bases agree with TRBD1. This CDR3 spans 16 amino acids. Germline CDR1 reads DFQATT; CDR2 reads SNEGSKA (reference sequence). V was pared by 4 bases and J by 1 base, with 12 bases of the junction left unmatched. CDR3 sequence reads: CSATAPGQLSNTEAFF. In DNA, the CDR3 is TGCAGTGCTACCGCCCCGGGACAGCTCTCGAACACTGAAGCTTTCTTT.

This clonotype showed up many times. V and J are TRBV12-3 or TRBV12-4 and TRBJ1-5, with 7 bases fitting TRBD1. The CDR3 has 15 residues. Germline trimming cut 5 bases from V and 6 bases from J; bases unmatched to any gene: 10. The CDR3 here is CASSEGATWSQPQHF. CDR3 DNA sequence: TGTGCCAGCAGTGAGGGGGCTACCTGGAGTCAGCCCCAGCATTTT.

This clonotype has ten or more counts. CDR3 DNA: TGTGCCAGCAGCTCCGGGACAGGGGGCGCCTACTATGGCTACACCTTC. It codes for CASSSGTGGAYYGYTF. The chain carries TRBV9 and TRBJ1-2, with TRBD1 matching 12 bases. Germline V lookup: CDR1 SGDLS, CDR2 YYNGEE. Losses at the gene ends were 4 bases for V and 3 bases for J; bases not matched to a gene: 7. The CDR3 sequence is 16 residues long.

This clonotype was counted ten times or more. This CDR3 is CASSLGQTYTEAFF. In DNA, the CDR3 is TGTGCCAGCAGCTTAGGACAGACGTACACTGAAGCTTTCTTT. The chain has TRBV7-9 and TRBJ1-1, with D perhaps matching TRBD1 (5 bases). CDR1 is SEHNR, CDR2 FQNEAQ, per germline (reference sequence). V was clipped by 1 base and J by 3 bases, with 9 bases between them. This CDR3 has 14 residues.

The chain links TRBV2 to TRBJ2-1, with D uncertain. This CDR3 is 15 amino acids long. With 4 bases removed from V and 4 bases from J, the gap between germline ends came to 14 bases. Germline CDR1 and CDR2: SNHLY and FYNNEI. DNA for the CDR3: TGTGCCAGCAGTGTTGACGCAGGAGATTACAATGAGCAGTTCTTC. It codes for CASSVDAGDYNEQFF.

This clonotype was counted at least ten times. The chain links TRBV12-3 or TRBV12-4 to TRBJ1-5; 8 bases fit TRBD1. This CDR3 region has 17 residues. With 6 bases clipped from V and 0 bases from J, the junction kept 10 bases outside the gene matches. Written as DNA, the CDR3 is TGTGCCAGCAGGGCCGGGACAGGTGACTATAGCAATCAGCCCCAGCATTTT. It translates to CASRAGTGDYSNQPQHF.

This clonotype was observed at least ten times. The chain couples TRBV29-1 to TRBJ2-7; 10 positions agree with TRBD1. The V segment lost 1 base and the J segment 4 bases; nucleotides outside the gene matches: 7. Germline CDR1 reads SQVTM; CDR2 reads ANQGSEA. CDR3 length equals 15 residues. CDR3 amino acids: CSVEGYGTGDYEQYF. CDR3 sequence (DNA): TGCAGCGTTGAAGGTTACGGGACAGGGGATTACGAGCAGTACTTC.

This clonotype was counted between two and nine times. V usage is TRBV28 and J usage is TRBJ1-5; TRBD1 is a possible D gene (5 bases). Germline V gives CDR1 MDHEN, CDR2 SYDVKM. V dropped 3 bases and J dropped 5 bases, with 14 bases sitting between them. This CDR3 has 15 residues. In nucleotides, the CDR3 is TGTGCCAGCAGTTTCCCCCCGGGGCAGCATCAGCCCCAGCATTTT. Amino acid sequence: CASSFPPGQHQPQHF.

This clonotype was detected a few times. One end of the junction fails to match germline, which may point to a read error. The CDR3 spells CASSYSTRMGILEGYTF. The CDR3 nucleotides are TGTGCCAGCAGTTACTCGACTCGGATGGGGATCCTGGAAGGCTACACCTTC. V is TRBV10-3 and J is TRBJ1-2; D gene uncertain. The CDR3 consists of 17 residues. From germline, CDR1 is ENHRY and CDR2 SYGVKD.

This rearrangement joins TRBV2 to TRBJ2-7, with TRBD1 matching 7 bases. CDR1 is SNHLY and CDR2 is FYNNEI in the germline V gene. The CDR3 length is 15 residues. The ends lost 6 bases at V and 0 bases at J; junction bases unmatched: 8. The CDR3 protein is CASRMTGSASYEQYF. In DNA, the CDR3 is TGTGCCAGCAGGATGACAGGGTCCGCCTCCTACGAGCAGTACTTC.

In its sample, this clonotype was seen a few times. The CDR3, as DNA: TGTGCCAGCAGGACCGGGTCTGGCGATGGCTACACCTTC. Amino acids: CASRTGSGDGYTF. The chain uses TRBV6-1 and TRBJ1-2; D ambiguous. Trimming shortened V by 6 bases and J by 6 bases, and 14 bases separated the two germline ends. The CDR3 runs 13 residues. Germline V gene lookup returns CDR1 MNHNS and CDR2 SASEGT.

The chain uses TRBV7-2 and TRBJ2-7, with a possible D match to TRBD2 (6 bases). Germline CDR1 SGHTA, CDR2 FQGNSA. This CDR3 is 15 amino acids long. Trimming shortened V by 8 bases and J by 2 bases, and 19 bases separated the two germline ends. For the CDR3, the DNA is TGTGCCAGCTCACCAACGCTAGCGTCTACCTACGAGCAGTACTTC. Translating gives CASSPTLASTYEQYF.

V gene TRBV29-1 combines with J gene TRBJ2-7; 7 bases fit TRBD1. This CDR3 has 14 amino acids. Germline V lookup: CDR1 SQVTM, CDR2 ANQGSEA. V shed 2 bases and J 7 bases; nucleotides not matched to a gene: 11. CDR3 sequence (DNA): TGCAGCGTTGAAAGGGCAGGGGACAGCCGAGAGCAGTACTTC. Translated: CSVERAGDSREQYF.

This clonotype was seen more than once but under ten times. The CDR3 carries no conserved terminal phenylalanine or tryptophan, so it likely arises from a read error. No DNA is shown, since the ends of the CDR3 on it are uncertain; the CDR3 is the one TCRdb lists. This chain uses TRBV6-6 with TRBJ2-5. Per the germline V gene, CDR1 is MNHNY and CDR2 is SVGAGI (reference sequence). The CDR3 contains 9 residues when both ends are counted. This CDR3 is CAISDPWTS.

The CDR3 DNA reads TGTGCCAGCAGTTTAATCCAGGGGGCGGATCAGCCCCAGCATTTT. This gives the protein CASSLIQGADQPQHF. The chain couples TRBV27 to TRBJ1-5; TRBD1 agrees at 8 bases. Germline CDR1 and CDR2: MNHEY and SMNVEV (reference sequence). The CDR3 sequence is 15 residues long. The V and J ends lost 2 bases and 5 bases, in that order; junction bases with no gene match: 5.

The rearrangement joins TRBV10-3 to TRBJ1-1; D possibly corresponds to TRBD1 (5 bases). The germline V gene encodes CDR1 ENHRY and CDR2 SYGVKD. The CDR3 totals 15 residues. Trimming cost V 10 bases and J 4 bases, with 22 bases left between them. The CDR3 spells CASSPLDVGLTEAFF. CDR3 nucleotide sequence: TGTGCCAGCTCACCATTGGATGTGGGGCTCACTGAAGCTTTCTTT.

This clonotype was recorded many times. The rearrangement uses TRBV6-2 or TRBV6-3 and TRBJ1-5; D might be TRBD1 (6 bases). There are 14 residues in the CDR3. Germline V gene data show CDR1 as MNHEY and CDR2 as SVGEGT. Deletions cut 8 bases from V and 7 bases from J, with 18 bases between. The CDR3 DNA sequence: TGTGCCAGCCCAACAGGGCAGCGGGGCCAGCCCCAGCATTTT. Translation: CASPTGQRGQPQHF.

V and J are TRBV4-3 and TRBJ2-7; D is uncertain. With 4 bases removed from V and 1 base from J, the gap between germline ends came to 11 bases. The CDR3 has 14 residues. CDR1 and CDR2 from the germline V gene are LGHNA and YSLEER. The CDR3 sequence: CASSLNTYSYEQYF. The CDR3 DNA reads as TGCGCCAGCAGCCTTAATACGTATTCCTACGAGCAGTACTTC.